Sequencing of this T cell receptor (beta chain) was carried out in a study of cytomegalovirus exposure and HLA in healthy donors. About the study: Among several hundred genotyped donors, 80% to 90% fell in the Caucasian-associated ancestry cluster. Broader study findings: The analysis excluded some indistinguishable V segments, including TRBV6-2 and TRBV6-3. The study put about 180 TCR beta chains on its list as cytomegalovirus-associated. Sequencing had likely introduced a cluster of highly shared sequence variants as an artifact.

Both 60 Vbeta primers and 13 Jbeta primers went into the PCR. Some clones are missing from TCRdb's copy, which holds only in-frame ones; the method was immunoSEQ multiplex PCR. This table has approximately 70,000 clones, 74% appearing once. About this clone: No antigen is known for it.

CDR3 length: 15 residues. V was clipped by 0 bases and J by 5 bases, with 15 bases between them. The germline V gene has CDR1 SGHRS and CDR2 YFSETQ. Sequencing was carried out using PBMCs. The rearrangement links TRBV5-1 to TRBJ2-7, with D possibly being TRBD1 (7 bases). This clonotype was obtained from a woman aged 60 to 75 in good health and CMV-seropositive. CDR3: CASSLAVTGTHEQYF. CDR3 in DNA: TGCGCCAGCAGCTTGGCGGTGACAGGGACTCACGAGCAGTACTTC.